This entry describes one T cell receptor (beta chain). The authors carried out high-throughput sequencing of TCR beta. They applied it to CD8+ and CD4+ T cells obtained from blood. Those who served as multiple sclerosis controls were treatment-naive patients with stable or active relapsing-remitting disease. Germline loops: CDR1 MNHEY, CDR2 SVGEGT. V was cut by 4 bases and J by 4 bases, with 18 bases left in between. CDR3 size: 16 residues. The sample comes from a study of CD8 T cells in Susac syndrome. Roughly 0.45 to 1 ug RNA was reverse transcribed with random hexamers. TCRdb reprocessed the immunoSEQ multiplex PCR reads via MiXCR and lists one record per CDR3 protein. The data hold more than 95,000 distinct CDR3 sequences, with approximately 93% observed a single time.

The chain carries TRBV6-2 or TRBV6-3 and TRBJ2-3; the D gene could be TRBD1 or TRBD2 (5 bases each). The sequence derives from a human donor with multiple sclerosis. The sample was CD8+ T cells from PBMCs. The CDR3 here is CASSSLREFGADTQYF. The CDR3 nucleotides are TGTGCCAGCAGTTCCCTCAGGGAATTCGGGGCAGATACGCAGTATTTT.